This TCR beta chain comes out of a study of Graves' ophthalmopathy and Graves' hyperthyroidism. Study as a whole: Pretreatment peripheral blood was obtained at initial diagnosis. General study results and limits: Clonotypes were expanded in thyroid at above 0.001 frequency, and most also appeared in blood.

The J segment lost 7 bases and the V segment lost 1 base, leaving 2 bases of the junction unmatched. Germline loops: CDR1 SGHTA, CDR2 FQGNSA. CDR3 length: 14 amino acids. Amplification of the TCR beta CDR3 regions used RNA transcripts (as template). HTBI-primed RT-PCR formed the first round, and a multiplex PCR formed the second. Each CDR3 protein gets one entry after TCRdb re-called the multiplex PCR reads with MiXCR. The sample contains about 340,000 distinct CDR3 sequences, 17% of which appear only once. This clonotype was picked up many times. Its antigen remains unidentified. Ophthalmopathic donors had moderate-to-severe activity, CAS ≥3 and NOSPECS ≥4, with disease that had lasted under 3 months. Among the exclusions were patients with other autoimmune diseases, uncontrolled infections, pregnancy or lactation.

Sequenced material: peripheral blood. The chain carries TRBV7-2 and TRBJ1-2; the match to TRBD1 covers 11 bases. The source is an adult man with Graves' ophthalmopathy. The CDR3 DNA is TGTGCCAGCAGCTTAGGAGGGACAGGGGGTGGCTACACCTTC. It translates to CASSLGGTGGGYTF.